This TCR beta chain was identified in a study of T-cell memory formation after mild COVID-19 (dated by TCRdb to the early 2020s). Regarding the complete study: TCR sequence clusters from the two donors were found to be largely donor specific. The cohort was made up of two young adult volunteers, one female and one male, who were previously healthy. In two donors, T-cell clones that expanded and contracted after mild COVID-19 were followed by sequencing TCRalpha and TCRbeta repertoires longitudinally. Beyond this particular receptor, the publication reports: Contracting CD4+ clones appeared mostly in the CM and EM memory subsets, whereas CD8+ clones were enriched in EMRA. Some responding clones were detected in pre-infection memory, suggesting pre-existing cross-reactive memory T cells joined the SARS-CoV-2 response. SARS-CoV-2 specificity of the second-wave clones peaking on day 37 was not confirmed. The study included only a couple of mild cases, and larger cohorts that include severe cases with pre-infection samples were judged to be necessary. Clones that contracted from day 15 to 85 showed balanced CD4/CD8 phenotypes, whereas a second wave of clones that expanded from day 15 to 37 leaned towards CD4+.

The sequencer listed for this sample is Illumina NovaSeq 6000. cDNA libraries for TCRalpha and TCRbeta were prepared by 5'RACE using constant-segment primers, with sample barcodes and unique molecular identifiers added. Trizol reagent was used to extract RNA from every sample. The libraries were amplified in two PCR steps, and the second step added a second sample barcode and Illumina TruSeq adapters. Sequencing of libraries was performed on an Illumina NovaSeq with 2 x 150 bp paired-end reads. The authors processed their data as follows. Reads were demultiplexed and collapsed into UMI-guided consensus sequences with migec v1.2.7. With mixcr v2.1.11, UMI consensuses were aligned to TRA and TRB V and J templates and assembled into clonotypes. A clonotype was counted as expanded or contracted only when both edgeR and NoisET called the clonotype significant, with the noise models trained on biological replicates. edgeR calls used a false discovery rate-adjusted p below 0.01 and a log2 fold-change threshold of 1. As an exploratory analysis of dynamics, max-normalized trajectories of the 1000 most abundant clonotypes were examined by PCA with hierarchical clustering. Separately sequenced CD4+ and CD8+ repertoires were used to assign a CD4 or CD8 phenotype to each responding clone. Starting from the raw public reads, TCRdb applied fastp trimming at Q25, assembled clones with MiXCR and retained in-frame beta chains. Every entry covers one CDR3 protein and lists the most common genes and DNA from its rows. Clone size and V and J calls follow TCRdb, not the original study. The sample data list 45,000 or so distinct CDR3 sequences, and 6% to 8.5% of these were observed just once. The top ten constitute 0.65% to 0.85% of the sample.

Ten or more counts support this clonotype. Its binding antigen is unknown. Per-base qualities were not stored, and no clone one base away is much larger. The germline V gene encodes CDR1 SGHTA and CDR2 FQGTGA. Spanning cysteine to phenylalanine, the CDR3 consists of 14 amino acids. CDR3 DNA is the only sequence kept; it has 42 bases, read in frame from the first base. Trimming takes 5 bases from V and 2 bases from J, and the germline ends sit 11 bases apart. Ficoll-Paque density gradient centrifugation was the method used to isolate PBMCs. The source of this sequence is an adult who had mild COVID-19 (a few samples of this study predate the infection). The sample titles of this study are shuffled in the database, so cell type and time point are left out. Sequences were obtained from PBMCs or a T cell subset sorted from them (not recorded which). Here the chain combines TRBV7-3 and TRBJ2-3; the D element might be TRBD1 or TRBD2, as each aligns at 5 bases. Here is the DNA: TGTGCCAGCAGCCCCCGGGGCGTCACAGATACGCAGTATTTT. Its product reads: CASSPRGVTDTQYF.